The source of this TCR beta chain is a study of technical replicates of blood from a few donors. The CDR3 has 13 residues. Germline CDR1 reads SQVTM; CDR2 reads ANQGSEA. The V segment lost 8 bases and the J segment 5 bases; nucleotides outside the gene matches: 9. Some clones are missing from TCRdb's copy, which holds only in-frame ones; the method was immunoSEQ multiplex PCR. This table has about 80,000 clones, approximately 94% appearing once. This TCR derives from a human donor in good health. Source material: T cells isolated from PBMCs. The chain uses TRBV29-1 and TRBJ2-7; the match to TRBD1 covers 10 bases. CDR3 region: CSYSGGTGDEQYF. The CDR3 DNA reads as TGCAGCTACAGCGGAGGGACAGGGGACGAGCAGTACTTC.